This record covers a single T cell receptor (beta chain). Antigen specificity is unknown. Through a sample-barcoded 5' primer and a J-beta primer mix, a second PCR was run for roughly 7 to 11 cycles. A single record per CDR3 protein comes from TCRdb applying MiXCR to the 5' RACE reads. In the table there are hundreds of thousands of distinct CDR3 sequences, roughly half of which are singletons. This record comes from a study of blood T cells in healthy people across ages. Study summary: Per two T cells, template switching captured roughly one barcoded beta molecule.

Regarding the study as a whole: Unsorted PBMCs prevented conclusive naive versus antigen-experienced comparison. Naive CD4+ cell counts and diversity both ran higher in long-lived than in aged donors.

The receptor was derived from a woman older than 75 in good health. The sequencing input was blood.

As DNA, the CDR3 is TGTGCCACCAGCAGAGATTGGGGTCAGCCCCAGCATTTT. Protein: CATSRDWGQPQHF. The V and J genes are TRBV15 and TRBJ1-5; D not certain. This CDR3 contains 13 residues. The V gene lost 0 bases and the J gene lost 6 bases, with 6 bases spanning the gap. From germline, CDR1 is LNHNV and CDR2 YYDKDF (reference sequence). Combining the CDR3 with reference TRBV15 and TRBJ1-5 gives the whole variable domain DAMVIQNPRYQVTQFGKPVTLSCSQTLNHNVMYWYQQKSSQAPKLLFHYYDKDFNNEADTPDNFQSRRPNTSFCFLDIRSPGLGDTAMYLCATSRDWGQPQHFGDGTRLSIL.